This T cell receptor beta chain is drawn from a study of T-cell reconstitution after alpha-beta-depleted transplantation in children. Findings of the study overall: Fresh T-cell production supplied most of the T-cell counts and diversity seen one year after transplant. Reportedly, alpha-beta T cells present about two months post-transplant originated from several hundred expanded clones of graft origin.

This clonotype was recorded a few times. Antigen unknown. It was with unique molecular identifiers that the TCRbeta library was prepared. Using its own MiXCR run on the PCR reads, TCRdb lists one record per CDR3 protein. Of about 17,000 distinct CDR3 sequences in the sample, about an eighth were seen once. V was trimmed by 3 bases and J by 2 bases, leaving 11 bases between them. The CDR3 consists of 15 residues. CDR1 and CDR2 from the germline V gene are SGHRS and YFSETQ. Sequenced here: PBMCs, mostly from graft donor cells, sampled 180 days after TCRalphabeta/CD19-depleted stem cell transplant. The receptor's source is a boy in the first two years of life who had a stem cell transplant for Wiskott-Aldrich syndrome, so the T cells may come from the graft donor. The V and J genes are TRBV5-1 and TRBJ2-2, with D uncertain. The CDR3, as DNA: TGCGCCAGCAGCTGGATAGGACCTAACACCGGGGAGCTGTTTTTT. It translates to CASSWIGPNTGELFF. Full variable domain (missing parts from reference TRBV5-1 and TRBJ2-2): KAGVTQTPRYLIKTRGQQVTLSCSPISGHRSVSWYQQTPGQGLQFLFEYFSETQRNKGNFPGRFSGRQFSNSRSEMNVSTLELGDSALYLCASSWIGPNTGELFFGEGSRLTVL.